These 32 T cell receptor beta chains were sequenced from one sample in a study of cytomegalovirus exposure and HLA in healthy donors. With 60 Vbeta and 13 Jbeta primers, the PCR was carried out. Sequencing was performed with immunoSEQ multiplex PCR; in TCRdb, only in-frame clones are kept and a portion is missing. The sample lists almost 200,000 clones; 75% to 85% were seen once. The sample was PBMCs. These receptors were taken from a male donor in good health and CMV-seropositive.

This clone occurred a few times. The chain couples TRBV2 to TRBJ2-4; possibly TRBD1 for D (5 bases). This CDR3 spans 14 amino acids. Trimming took off 6 bases at V and 5 bases at J, with 14 bases between the two ends. Germline V gene lookup returns CDR1 SNHLY and CDR2 FYNNEI. CDR3 nucleotides: TGTGCCAGCAGGCCTGACAGATCGCAAAACATTCAGTACTTC. Protein: CASRPDRSQNIQYF.

The chain combines TRBV7-3 with TRBJ2-3; D is ambiguous. Trimming pared 5 bases from V and 4 bases from J, leaving 7 bases between. Germline V lookup: CDR1 SGHTA, CDR2 FQGTGA. The CDR3 sequence is 12 residues long. This CDR3 is CASSLPPDTQYF. CDR3 sequence (DNA): TGTGCCAGCAGCCTCCCCCCAGATACGCAGTATTTT.

The rearrangement links TRBV7-2 to TRBJ2-1; 9 bases fit TRBD2. This CDR3 spans 19 amino acids. CDR1 and CDR2 from the germline V gene are SGHTA and FQGNSA. V was clipped by 2 bases and J by 8 bases; unmatched bases: 19. The DNA of the CDR3 is TGTGCCAGCAGCTTAAGGGAATTTGCCGCTAGCGGGGATAGGGATGAGCAGTTCTTC. This gives the protein CASSLREFAASGDRDEQFF.

The chain is built from TRBV6-5 and TRBJ1-2; TRBD1 matches at 8 bases. V shed 5 bases and J 8 bases; nucleotides not matched to a gene: 10. The germline V gene has CDR1 MNHEY and CDR2 SVGAGI. The CDR3 extends over 14 amino acids. The CDR3 DNA sequence: TGTGCCAGCAGTCCCGGGACAGGACTTAGAGGCTACACCTTC. It specifies CASSPGTGLRGYTF.

This clone was observed a handful of times. The chain joins TRBV9 to TRBJ2-7; TRBD1 is a possible D gene (6 bases). The CDR3 runs to 14 residues. Germline V gene sequence: CDR1 SGDLS, CDR2 YYNGEE. The V end lost 4 bases, the J end lost 0 bases, and 11 bases lay between the germline ends. The CDR3 sequence is CASSKGTHSYEQYF. The CDR3 DNA follows: TGTGCCAGCAGCAAGGGGACACACTCCTACGAGCAGTACTTC.

This chain connects TRBV2 to TRBJ2-7; D might be TRBD1 (5 bases). V shed 1 base and J shed 0 bases, with 10 bases lying between them. Germline CDR1 and CDR2: SNHLY and FYNNEI. The CDR3 length is 15 residues. This chain's CDR3 is CASSEGAGISYEQYF. The CDR3 region has the DNA TGTGCCAGCAGTGAAGGGGCAGGGATCTCCTACGAGCAGTACTTC.

The J gene is TRBJ2-2, the V gene TRBV6-1; a possible D gene is TRBD2 (6 bases). Germline V gives CDR1 MNHNS, CDR2 SASEGT. Between the trimmed V and J ends, which lost 8 bases and 2 bases, there was a span of 12 bases. The length of the CDR3 is 14 residues. CDR3 residues: CASGGTVNTGELFF. CDR3 nucleotide sequence: TGTGCCAGCGGGGGGACGGTTAACACCGGGGAGCTGTTTTTT.

A remark on this clone: The same CDR3 can be traced to other DNA sequences in this sample. The V gene is TRBV10-3, the J gene TRBJ2-5, with D unresolved. Germline values: CDR1 ENHRY, CDR2 SYGVKD. The germline V and J ends were trimmed by 4 bases and 5 bases, with 5 bases remaining between them. The CDR3 runs to 11 residues. The CDR3 bases are TGTGCCATCAGTGCGCAGGAGACCCAGTACTTC. Its protein is CAISAQETQYF.

The chain has TRBV19 and TRBJ1-5, with D possibly being TRBD1 (5 bases). The ends were cut back, 3 bases at V and 6 bases at J, with 12 bases in the middle. This CDR3 is built from 14 residues. The germline CDR1 and CDR2 sequences are LNHDA and SQIVND (reference sequence). The chain's CDR3 is CASSILLRGQPQHF. The CDR3 DNA reads TGTGCCAGTAGTATCTTGTTAAGGGGTCAGCCCCAGCATTTT.

This sequence joins TRBV6-5 and TRBJ1-6, with no clear D. Trimming took off 8 bases at V and 8 bases at J, with 13 bases between the two ends. Germline CDR1 MNHEY, CDR2 SVGAGI. CDR3 length: 13 amino acids. The CDR3 here is CASASQLDSPLHF. In DNA, the CDR3 is TGTGCCAGCGCCTCGCAACTCGATTCACCCCTCCACTTT.

This chain connects TRBV7-3 to TRBJ2-1, with TRBD2 identical over 8 bases. The CDR3 is 15 residues long. CDR1 SGHTA and CDR2 FQGTGA come from the germline V gene. Trimming cost V 5 bases and J 4 bases; bases outside gene matches: 7. The CDR3 region is CASSPSGGFYNEQFF. The CDR3 region has the DNA TGTGCCAGCAGCCCCAGCGGGGGCTTTTACAATGAGCAGTTCTTC.

The CDR3 spells CASSVGPRVRTDTQYF. The DNA for the CDR3 is TGTGCCAGCAGCGTAGGCCCCAGGGTACGCACAGATACGCAGTATTTT. J is TRBJ2-3 and V is TRBV9, with TRBD1 as a possible D gene (5 bases). Germline assignment: CDR1 SGDLS and CDR2 YYNGEE. V was shortened by 0 bases and J by 1 base, with 12 bases between the two germline ends. The CDR3 sequence is 16 residues long.

This clone was found once. The rearrangement uses TRBV4-3 and TRBJ2-7; 11 bases align to TRBD1. The CDR3 has 15 residues. From germline, CDR1 is LGHNA and CDR2 YSLEER. Trimming removed 3 bases from V and 2 bases from J; junction bases left unmatched: 3. The CDR3 region has the DNA TGCGCCAGCAGCCAGGGACAGGGGGAAACCTACGAGCAGTACTTC. Amino acids: CASSQGQGETYEQYF.

This chain links TRBV27 with TRBJ2-7, with 11 bases aligning to TRBD2. This CDR3 is built from 19 residues. With V trimmed by 5 bases and J by 6 bases, 21 bases remained unmatched. Germline CDR1 reads MNHEY; CDR2 reads SMNVEV (reference sequence). CDR3 sequence: CASSLFGLAGGLRYGEQYF. For the CDR3, the DNA is TGTGCCAGCAGTCTCTTTGGGCTAGCGGGAGGCTTGAGGTACGGCGAGCAGTACTTC.

The CDR3 sequence is CVSGTGGNTEAFF. The CDR3 DNA reads TGTGTATCCGGGACAGGGGGGAACACTGAAGCTTTCTTT. The chain carries TRBV28 and TRBJ1-1, with 11 bases aligning to TRBD1. The length of the CDR3 is 13 residues. Germline CDR1 and CDR2: MDHEN and SYDVKM.

The chain has TRBV6-5 and TRBJ2-7; D possibly corresponds to TRBD1 (5 bases). Trimming took 0 bases from V and 3 from J, leaving 12 bases between them. CDR1 is MNHEY and CDR2 is SVGAGI in the germline V gene. This CDR3 comprises 15 residues. CDR3 amino acids: CASSYSGQGSYEQYF. The CDR3 coding sequence is TGTGCCAGCAGTTACTCGGGGCAAGGCAGCTACGAGCAGTACTTC.

This chain connects TRBV19 to TRBJ2-5, with D maybe TRBD1 (6 bases). TRBJ2-7 matches the DNA end more closely, so the J call is doubtful. Germline V gene data show CDR1 as LNHDA and CDR2 as SQIVND (reference sequence). This CDR3 comprises 15 residues. The CDR3 loop reads CATSLGSTGGNEQYF. The CDR3 DNA sequence: TGTGCCACCTCGCTAGGGTCGACAGGAGGTAACGAGCAGTACTTC.

The chain combines TRBV5-1 with TRBJ2-5; TRBD2 agrees at 14 bases. V shed 2 bases and J 4 bases; nucleotides not matched to a gene: 7. The CDR3 is 17 residues long. Germline loops: CDR1 SGHRS, CDR2 YFSETQ. CDR3 in amino acids: CASSFPGLAGERETQYF. The DNA for the CDR3 is TGCGCCAGCAGCTTCCCGGGACTAGCGGGAGAGCGAGAGACCCAGTACTTC.

As regards this clone: One junction end disagrees with the germline gene, perhaps due to a read error. The J gene is TRBJ1-3, the V gene TRBV7-9; no clear D. From germline, CDR1 is SEHNR and CDR2 FQNEAQ (reference sequence). The CDR3 is 15 residues long. CDR3 bases: TGTTCCAGCAGCCACGACAAGAGCTCTGGAAACACCATATATTTT. Translating gives CSSSHDKSSGNTIYF.

The chain carries TRBV11-2 and TRBJ1-5; D is uncertain. The CDR3 totals 14 residues. Trimming removed 2 bases at V and 5 bases at J, with 10 bases between. Germline V gene lookup returns CDR1 SGHAT and CDR2 FQNNGV. Here the CDR3 DNA reads TGTGCCAGCAGCTTAAACGGGGTGGATCAGCCCCAGCATTTT. Its translation is CASSLNGVDQPQHF.

The gene calls are TRBV11-3 and TRBJ2-2; TRBD2 matches 7 bases. The CDR3 consists of 16 residues. The germline V gene encodes CDR1 SGHNT and CDR2 YENEEA. V shed 5 bases, J shed 4 bases, and the junction held 10 bases outside the gene matches. CDR3 residues: CASSPRVAGTTGELFF. CDR3 DNA: TGTGCCAGCAGCCCGAGGGTAGCGGGCACCACCGGGGAGCTGTTTTTT.

A note on this clone: A read error may produce the germline difference seen at one junction end. V gene TRBV6-4 combines with J gene TRBJ2-7; maybe TRBD1 (6 bases). CDR1 and CDR2 (germline): MRHNA, SNTAGT. This CDR3 has 10 residues. The CDR3: CASSDQDSCF. In nucleotides, the CDR3 is TGTGCCAGCAGTGACCAGGACAGTTGCTTC.

The V gene is TRBV4-3, the J gene TRBJ2-3, with D tentatively TRBD2 (6 bases). The V gene's germline CDR1 is LGHNA and CDR2 YSLEER. The CDR3 covers 14 residues. The ends were cut back, 0 bases at V and 8 bases at J, with 12 bases in the middle. CDR3 nucleotides: TGCGCCAGCAGCCAAGATGGGGGGACGGGTACGCAGTATTTT. The encoded protein is CASSQDGGTGTQYF.

This chain links TRBV27 with TRBJ2-3; 8 bases match TRBD2. The germline V gene encodes CDR1 MNHEY and CDR2 SMNVEV (reference sequence). V shed 4 bases and J 4 bases; nucleotides not matched to a gene: 7. The CDR3 length is 15 residues. CDR3 in DNA: TGTGCCAGCAGTTCCGGGACTAGTCTGGCAGATACGCAGTATTTT. It encodes CASSSGTSLADTQYF.

The V call is TRBV11-3, the J call TRBJ1-6; TRBD1 matches 7 bases. Losses at the gene ends were 1 base for V and 6 bases for J; bases not matched to a gene: 6. The germline V gene encodes CDR1 SGHNT and CDR2 YENEEA. The CDR3 is 16 residues long. CDR3 in DNA: TGTGCCAGCAGCTTAGGGCAGGGGACAGCTAATTCACCCCTCCACTTT. This translates into CASSLGQGTANSPLHF.

V usage is TRBV5-4 and J usage is TRBJ2-5; D perhaps matches TRBD2 (6 bases). The ends were cut back, 5 bases at V and 0 bases at J, with 11 bases in the middle. CDR1 and CDR2 (germline): SGHNT, YYREEE (reference sequence). The CDR3 is 14 amino acids. As DNA, the CDR3 is TGTGCCAGCAGACGCCGGGACTACCAAGAGACCCAGTACTTC. Residues: CASRRRDYQETQYF.

V usage is TRBV5-1 and J usage is TRBJ1-1; maybe TRBD1 (5 bases). The V and J ends lost 0 bases and 4 bases respectively, with 25 bases between them. Germline V gives CDR1 SGHRS, CDR2 YFSETQ. This CDR3 is built from 19 residues. CDR3 sequence (DNA): TGCGCCAGCAGCTTGGTGTTTTTCACTTCTTGGGCAGGGATCACTGAAGCTTTCTTT. It yields the protein CASSLVFFTSWAGITEAFF.

The chain has TRBV7-9 and TRBJ2-7, with 10 bases aligning to TRBD1. The CDR3 has 14 amino acids. V dropped 5 bases and J dropped 4; count of bases not matched to a gene: 5. The germline V gene has CDR1 SEHNR and CDR2 FQNEAQ (reference sequence). CDR3 loop: CASSATGGVYEQYF. For the CDR3, the DNA is TGTGCCAGCAGCGCGACAGGGGGCGTGTACGAGCAGTACTTC.

The chain joins TRBV27 to TRBJ2-1, with TRBD1 as a possible D gene (6 bases). Per germline, CDR1 MNHEY and CDR2 SMNVEV (reference sequence). Between the trimmed V and J ends, which lost 2 bases and 10 bases, there was a span of 12 bases. CDR3 size: 13 residues. The DNA for the CDR3 is TGTGCCAGCAGTTTAATACAGGGTGGAGAGCAGTTCTTC. Translation: CASSLIQGGEQFF.

This chain links TRBV21-1 with TRBJ1-1; the table's D call of TRBD1 was not tested on the DNA. TRBV21-1 is annotated as a pseudogene. CDR3 size: 14 residues. As DNA, the CDR3 is TGTGCCAGTTTGGTCGGGACAGGACTACATGAAGCTTTCTTT. The encoded protein is CASLVGTGLHEAFF.

The V gene is TRBV9, the J gene TRBJ2-1, with D perhaps TRBD2 (6 bases). The CDR3 runs 16 residues. CDR1 and CDR2 (germline): SGDLS, YYNGEE. With 3 bases removed from V and 5 bases from J, the gap between germline ends came to 18 bases. The CDR3 loop is CASSETPGGNHNEQFF. The CDR3 DNA reads as TGTGCCAGCAGCGAGACCCCTGGCGGGAATCACAATGAGCAGTTCTTC.

This chain's CDR3 is CASSNRQRPLTNEKLFF. The CDR3 nucleotides read TGTGCCAGTAGCAACCGACAACGCCCCTTAACTAATGAAAAACTGTTTTTT. The chain couples TRBV19 to TRBJ1-4; no reliable D call. Trimming shortened V by 6 bases and J by 1 base, and 18 bases separated the two germline ends. This CDR3 contains 17 residues. From germline, CDR1 is LNHDA and CDR2 SQIVND (reference sequence).